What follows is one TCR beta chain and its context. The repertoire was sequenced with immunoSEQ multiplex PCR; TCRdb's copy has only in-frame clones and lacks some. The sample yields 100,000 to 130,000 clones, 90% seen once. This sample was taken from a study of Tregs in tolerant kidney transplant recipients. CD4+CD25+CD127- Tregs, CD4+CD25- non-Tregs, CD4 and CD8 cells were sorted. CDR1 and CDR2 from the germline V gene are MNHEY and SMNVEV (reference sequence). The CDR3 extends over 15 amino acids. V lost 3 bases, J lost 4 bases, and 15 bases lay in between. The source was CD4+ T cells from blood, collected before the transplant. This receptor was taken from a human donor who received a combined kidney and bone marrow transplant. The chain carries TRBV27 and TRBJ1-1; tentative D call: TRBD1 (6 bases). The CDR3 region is CASSFRQVTLTEAFF. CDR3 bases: TGTGCCAGCAGTTTCCGACAGGTTACTCTCACTGAAGCTTTCTTT.